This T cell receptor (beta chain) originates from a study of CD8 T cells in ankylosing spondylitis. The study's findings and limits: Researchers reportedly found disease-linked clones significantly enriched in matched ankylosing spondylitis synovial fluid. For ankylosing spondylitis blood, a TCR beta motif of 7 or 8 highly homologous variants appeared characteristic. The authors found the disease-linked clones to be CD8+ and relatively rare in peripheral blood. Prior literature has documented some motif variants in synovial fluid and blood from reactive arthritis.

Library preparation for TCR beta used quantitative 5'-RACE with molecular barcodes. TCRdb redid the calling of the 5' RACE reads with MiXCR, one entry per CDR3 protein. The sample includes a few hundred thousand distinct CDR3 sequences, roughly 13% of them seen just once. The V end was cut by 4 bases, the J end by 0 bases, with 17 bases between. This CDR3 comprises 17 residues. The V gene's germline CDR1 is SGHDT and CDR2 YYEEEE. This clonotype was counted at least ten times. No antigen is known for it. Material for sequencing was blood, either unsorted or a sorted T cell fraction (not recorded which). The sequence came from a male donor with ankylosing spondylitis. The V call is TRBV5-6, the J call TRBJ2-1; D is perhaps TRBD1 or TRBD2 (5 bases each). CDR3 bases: TGTGCCAGCAGCCCCCGATGGGGGACCTTCTCCTACAATGAGCAGTTCTTC. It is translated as CASSPRWGTFSYNEQFF.